Listed below are T cell receptor beta chains from one sample, sequenced in a study of cytomegalovirus exposure and HLA in healthy donors. The table came from immunoSEQ multiplex PCR; TCRdb's copy has only in-frame clones and leaves some out. The top ten hold around 4.9% of the sample, which has about 97,000 clones, around 9.6% seen once. What was sequenced was PBMCs. The receptor source for this set is a man between 45 and 60 years old in good health and CMV-seropositive. The CDR3 runs from the conserved cysteine through the conserved F or W. The D gene is left open where the match is weak. The size entry is marked missing in some rows and otherwise reads once, few, many or a size class.

size: few; J: TRBJ1-1; V: TRBV27; D: TRBD1; DNA: TGTGCCAGCAGTTCTCAGGGGGCAGGGAACACTGAAGCTTTCTTT; CDR3: CASSSQGAGNTEAFF
size: few; J: TRBJ1-5; V: TRBV18; D: NA; DNA: TGTGCCAGCTCACAAACGGGGAATCAGCCCCAGCATTTT; CDR3: CASSQTGNQPQHF
size: few; J: TRBJ2-3; V: TRBV27; D: TRBD2; DNA: TGTGCCAGCAGACAGCTAGCGGGAGTCGGAGATACGCAGTATTTT; CDR3: CASRQLAGVGDTQYF
size: few; J: TRBJ1-2; V: TRBV6-1; D: NA; DNA: TGTGCCACCTCCAGAGAACTAGGGTACTATGGCTACACCTTC; CDR3: CATSRELGYYGYTF
size: NA; J: TRBJ1-4; V: TRBV5-1; D: TRBD1; DNA: TGCGCCAGCAGCAGGGGACAGGCTAATGAAAAACTGTTTTTT; CDR3: CASSRGQANEKLFF
size: few; J: TRBJ1-5; V: TRBV2; D: NA; DNA: TGTGCCAGCACCGTTTATAGCAATCAGCCCCAGCATTTT; CDR3: CASTVYSNQPQHF
size: NA; J: TRBJ2-6; V: TRBV15; D: NA; DNA: TGTGCCACCAGCAGAGATCAGCGAGGCTTTGGGGCCAACGTCCTGACTTTC; CDR3: CATSRDQRGFGANVLTF
size: few; J: TRBJ2-7; V: TRBV4-3; D: NA; DNA: TGCGCCAGCAGCCAAGAGGCAGGGGTCTACGAGCAGTACTTC; CDR3: CASSQEAGVYEQYF
size: few; J: TRBJ2-1; V: TRBV6-6; D: NA; DNA: TGTGCCAGCAGTTATACATGGAATGAGCAGTTCTTC; CDR3: CASSYTWNEQFF
size: NA; J: TRBJ2-5; V: TRBV9; D: TRBD1; DNA: TGTGCCAGCAGCGCCAGGGGGCGATCAGAGACCCAGTACTTC; CDR3: CASSARGRSETQYF
size: NA; J: TRBJ1-2; V: TRBV7-9; D: TRBD1; DNA: TGTGCCAGCAGCATACACGGGACAGGGTCAACTTTGCGCTACACCTTC; CDR3: CASSIHGTGSTLRYTF
size: few; J: TRBJ2-1; V: TRBV7-6; D: TRBD1; DNA: TGTGCCAGCAGCCCCCGGGACAGTTACAATGAGCAGTTCTTC; CDR3: CASSPRDSYNEQFF
size: few; J: TRBJ2-1; V: TRBV4-3; D: TRBD2; DNA: TGCGCCAGCAGCCAAGATTACCTAGCGGGCTACAATGAGCAGTTCTTC; CDR3: CASSQDYLAGYNEQFF
size: NA; J: TRBJ2-1; V: TRBV27; D: TRBD2; DNA: TGTGCCAGCAGTTTAAGGCTAGCGGGAGAAAATGGGGATGAGCAGTTCTTC; CDR3: CASSLRLAGENGDEQFF
size: few; J: TRBJ2-3; V: TRBV14; D: TRBD2; DNA: TGTGCCAGCAGCCAATTAGCGGGTCCCACAGATACGCAGTATTTT; CDR3: CASSQLAGPTDTQYF
size: NA; J: TRBJ2-6; V: TRBV2; D: TRBD1; DNA: TGTGCCAGCAGGGGGGGACAGGCCCACTCTGGGGCCAACGTCCTGACTTTC; CDR3: CASRGGQAHSGANVLTF
size: NA; J: TRBJ2-2; V: TRBV10-2; D: NA; DNA: TGCGCCACCAGGGCCGGGAGTACCGGGGAGCTGTTTTTT; CDR3: CATRAGSTGELFF
size: few; J: TRBJ2-7; V: TRBV4-1; D: TRBD2; DNA: TGCGCCAGCAGCCGGGATCCGGGACTAGCGGACTTCTACGAGCAGTACTTC; CDR3: CASSRDPGLADFYEQYF
size: NA; J: TRBJ2-3; V: TRBV6-1; D: TRBD2; DNA: TGTGCCAGCAGTGAACCCCTAGCGGGAATAGGCACAGATACGCAGTATTTT; CDR3: CASSEPLAGIGTDTQYF
size: NA; J: TRBJ2-1; V: TRBV4-2; D: TRBD2; DNA: TGTGCCAGCAGCCAAGAAGGACTAGTAGGTTGGAATGAGCAGTTCTTC; CDR3: CASSQEGLVGWNEQFF